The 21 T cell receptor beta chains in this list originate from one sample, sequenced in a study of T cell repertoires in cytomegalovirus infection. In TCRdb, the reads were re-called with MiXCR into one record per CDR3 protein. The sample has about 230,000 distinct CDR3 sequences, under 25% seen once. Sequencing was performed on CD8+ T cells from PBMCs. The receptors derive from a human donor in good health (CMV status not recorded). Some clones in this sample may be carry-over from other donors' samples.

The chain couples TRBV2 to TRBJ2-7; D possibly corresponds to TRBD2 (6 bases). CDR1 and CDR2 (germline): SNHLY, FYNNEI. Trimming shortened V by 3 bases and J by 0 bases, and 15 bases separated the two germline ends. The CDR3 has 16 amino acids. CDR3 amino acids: CASSEEAGSTSYEQYF. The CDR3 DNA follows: TGTGCCAGCAGTGAGGAGGCGGGATCAACCTCCTACGAGCAGTACTTC.

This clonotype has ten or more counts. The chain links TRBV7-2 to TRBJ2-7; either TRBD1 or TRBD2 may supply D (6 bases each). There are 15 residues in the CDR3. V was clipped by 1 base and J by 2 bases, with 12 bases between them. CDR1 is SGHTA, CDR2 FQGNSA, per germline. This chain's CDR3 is CASSLGRGRPYEQYF. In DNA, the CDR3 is TGTGCCAGCAGCTTAGGCCGGGGGCGGCCCTACGAGCAGTACTTC.

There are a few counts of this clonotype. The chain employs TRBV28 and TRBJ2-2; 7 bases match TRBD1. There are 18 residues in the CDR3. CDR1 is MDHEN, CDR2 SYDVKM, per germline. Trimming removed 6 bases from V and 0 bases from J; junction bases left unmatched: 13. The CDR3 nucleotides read TGTGCCAGCAGCTTAAGACAGGGTCGCATCCCGAACACCGGGGAGCTGTTTTTT. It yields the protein CASSLRQGRIPNTGELFF.

CDR3 DNA sequence: TGCAGTGCTCAGCAGACGCGGGGAATATACGAGCAGTACTTC. Its protein product is CSAQQTRGIYEQYF. The V gene is TRBV20-1, the J gene TRBJ2-7, with a possible D match to TRBD2 (6 bases). The germline V gene has CDR1 DFQATT and CDR2 SNEGSKA (reference sequence). This CDR3 region has 14 residues. Between the trimmed V and J ends, which lost 5 bases and 4 bases, there was a span of 18 bases.

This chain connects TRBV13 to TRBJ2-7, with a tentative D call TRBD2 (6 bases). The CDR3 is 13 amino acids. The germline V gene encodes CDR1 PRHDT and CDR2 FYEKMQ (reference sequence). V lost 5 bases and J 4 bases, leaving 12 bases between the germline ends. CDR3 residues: CASSPGTQYEQYF. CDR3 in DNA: TGTGCCAGCAGCCCCGGGACTCAATACGAGCAGTACTTC.

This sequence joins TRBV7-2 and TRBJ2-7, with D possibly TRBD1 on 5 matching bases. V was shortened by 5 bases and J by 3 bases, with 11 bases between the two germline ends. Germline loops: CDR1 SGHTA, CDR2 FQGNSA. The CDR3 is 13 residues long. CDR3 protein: CASSAGHLYEQYF. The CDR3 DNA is TGTGCCAGCAGCGCAGGACACCTCTACGAGCAGTACTTC.

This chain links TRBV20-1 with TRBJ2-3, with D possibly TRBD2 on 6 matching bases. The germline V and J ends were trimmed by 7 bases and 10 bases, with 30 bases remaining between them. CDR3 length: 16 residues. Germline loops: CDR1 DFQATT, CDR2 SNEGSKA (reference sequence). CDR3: CSVGRGTGPSWDAQYF. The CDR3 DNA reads TGCAGTGTTGGGCGCGGGACGGGCCCATCATGGGATGCGCAGTATTTT.

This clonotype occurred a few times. The CDR3 nucleotides are TGTGCCAGCAGACCACCGGGGCTAAACTATGGCTACACCTTC. Protein product: CASRPPGLNYGYTF. The rearrangement joins TRBV27 to TRBJ1-2, with a weak D call TRBD1 (5 bases). V gave up 6 bases and J gave up 2 bases, with 13 bases separating them. CDR1 and CDR2 (germline): MNHEY, SMNVEV (reference sequence). The length of the CDR3 is 14 residues.

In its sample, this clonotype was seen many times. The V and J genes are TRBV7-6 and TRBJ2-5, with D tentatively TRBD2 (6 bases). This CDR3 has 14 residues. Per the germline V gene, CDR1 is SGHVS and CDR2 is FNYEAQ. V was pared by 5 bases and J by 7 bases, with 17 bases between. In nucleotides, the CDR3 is TGTGCCAGCAGCCAAGCGTCCGGGGGTTCGACCCAGTACTTC. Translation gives CASSQASGGSTQYF.

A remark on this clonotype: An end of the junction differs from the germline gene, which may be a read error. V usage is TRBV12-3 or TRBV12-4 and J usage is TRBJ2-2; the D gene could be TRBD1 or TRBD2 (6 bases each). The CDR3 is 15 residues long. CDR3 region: CASSLGHRFTGGLFF. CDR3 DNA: TGTGCCAGCAGTTTGGGACATAGATTCACCGGGGGGCTGTTTTTT.

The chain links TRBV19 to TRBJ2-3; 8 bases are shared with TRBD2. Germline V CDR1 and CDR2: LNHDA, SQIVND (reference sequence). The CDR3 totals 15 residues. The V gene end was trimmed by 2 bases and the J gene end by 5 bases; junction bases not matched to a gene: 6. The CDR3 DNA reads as TGTGCCAGTAGTATAATCGGACTAGCAAGAGATACGCAGTATTTT. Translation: CASSIIGLARDTQYF.

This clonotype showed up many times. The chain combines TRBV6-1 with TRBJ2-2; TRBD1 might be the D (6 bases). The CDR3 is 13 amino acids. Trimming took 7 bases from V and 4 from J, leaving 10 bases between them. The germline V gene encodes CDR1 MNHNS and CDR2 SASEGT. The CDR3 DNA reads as TGTGCCAGCACCACGGACAGCACCGGGGAGCTGTTTTTT. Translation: CASTTDSTGELFF.

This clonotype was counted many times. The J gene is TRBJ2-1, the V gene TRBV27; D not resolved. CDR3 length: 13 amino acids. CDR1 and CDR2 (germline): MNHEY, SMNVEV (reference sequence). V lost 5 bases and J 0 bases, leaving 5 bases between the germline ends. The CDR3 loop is CASSQNSYNEQFF. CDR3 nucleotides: TGTGCCAGCAGTCAGAACTCCTACAATGAGCAGTTCTTC.

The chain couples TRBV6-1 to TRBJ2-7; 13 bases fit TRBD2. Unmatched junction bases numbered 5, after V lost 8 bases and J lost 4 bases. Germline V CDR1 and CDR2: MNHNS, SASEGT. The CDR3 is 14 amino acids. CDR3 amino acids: CASGGLAGLYEQYF. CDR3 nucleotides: TGTGCCAGCGGGGGACTAGCGGGGCTGTACGAGCAGTACTTC.

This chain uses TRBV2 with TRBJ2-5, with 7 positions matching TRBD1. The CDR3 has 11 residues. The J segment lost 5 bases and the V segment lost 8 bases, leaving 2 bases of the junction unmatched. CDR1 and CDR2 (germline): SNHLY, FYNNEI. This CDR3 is CASDRDETQYF. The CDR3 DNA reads TGTGCCAGCGACAGGGACGAGACCCAGTACTTC.

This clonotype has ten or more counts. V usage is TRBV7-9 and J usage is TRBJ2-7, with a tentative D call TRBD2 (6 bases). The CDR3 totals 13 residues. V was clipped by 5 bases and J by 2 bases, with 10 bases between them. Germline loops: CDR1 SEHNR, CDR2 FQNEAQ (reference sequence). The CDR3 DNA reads TGTGCCAGCAGCCCGGGACTTCCCTACGAGCAGTACTTC. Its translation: CASSPGLPYEQYF.

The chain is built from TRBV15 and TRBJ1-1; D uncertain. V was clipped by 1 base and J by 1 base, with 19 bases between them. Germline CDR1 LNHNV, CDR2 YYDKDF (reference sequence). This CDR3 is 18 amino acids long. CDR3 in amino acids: CATSRVGRAPEGNTEAFF. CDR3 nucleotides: TGTGCCACCAGCAGAGTTGGCCGGGCCCCAGAGGGGAACACTGAAGCTTTCTTT.

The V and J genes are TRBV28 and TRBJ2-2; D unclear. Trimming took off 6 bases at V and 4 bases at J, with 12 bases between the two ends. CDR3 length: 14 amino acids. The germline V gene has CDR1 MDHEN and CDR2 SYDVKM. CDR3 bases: TGTGCCAGCAGCTCAGCCCTCCTCACCGGGGAGCTGTTTTTT. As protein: CASSSALLTGELFF.

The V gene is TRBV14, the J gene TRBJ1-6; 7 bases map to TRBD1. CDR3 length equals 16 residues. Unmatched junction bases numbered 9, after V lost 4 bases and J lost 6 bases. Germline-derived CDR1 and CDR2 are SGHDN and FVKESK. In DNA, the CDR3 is TGTGCCAGCAGCCTTCACCCCGGGACAGTTAATTCACCCCTCCACTTT. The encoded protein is CASSLHPGTVNSPLHF.

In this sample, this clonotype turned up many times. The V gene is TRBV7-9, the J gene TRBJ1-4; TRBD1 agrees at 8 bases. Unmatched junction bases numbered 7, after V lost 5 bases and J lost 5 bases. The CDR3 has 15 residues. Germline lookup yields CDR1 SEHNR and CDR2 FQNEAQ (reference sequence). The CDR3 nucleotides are TGTGCCAGCAGCCCCTGGACAGGGAGCAATGAAAAACTGTTTTTT. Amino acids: CASSPWTGSNEKLFF.

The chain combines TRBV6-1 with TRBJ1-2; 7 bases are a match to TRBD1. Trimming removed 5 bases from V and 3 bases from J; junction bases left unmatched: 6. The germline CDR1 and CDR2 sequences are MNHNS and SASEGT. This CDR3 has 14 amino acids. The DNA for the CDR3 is TGTGCCAGCAGTCCACAAACAGGGGACTATGGCTACACCTTC. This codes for CASSPQTGDYGYTF.